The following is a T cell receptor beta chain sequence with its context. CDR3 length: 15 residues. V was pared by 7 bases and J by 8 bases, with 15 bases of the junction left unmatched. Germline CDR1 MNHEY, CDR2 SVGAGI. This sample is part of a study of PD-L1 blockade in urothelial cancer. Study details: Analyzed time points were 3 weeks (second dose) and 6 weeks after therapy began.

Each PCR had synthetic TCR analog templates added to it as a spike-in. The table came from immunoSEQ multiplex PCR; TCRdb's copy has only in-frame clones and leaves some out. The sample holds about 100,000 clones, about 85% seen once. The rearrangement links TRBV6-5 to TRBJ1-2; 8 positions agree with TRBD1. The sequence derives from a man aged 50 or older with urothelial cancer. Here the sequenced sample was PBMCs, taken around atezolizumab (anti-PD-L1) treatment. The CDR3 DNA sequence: TGTGCCAGCACCATACATCAGGGGGCCCCTTTAGGCTACACCTTC. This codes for CASTIHQGAPLGYTF.